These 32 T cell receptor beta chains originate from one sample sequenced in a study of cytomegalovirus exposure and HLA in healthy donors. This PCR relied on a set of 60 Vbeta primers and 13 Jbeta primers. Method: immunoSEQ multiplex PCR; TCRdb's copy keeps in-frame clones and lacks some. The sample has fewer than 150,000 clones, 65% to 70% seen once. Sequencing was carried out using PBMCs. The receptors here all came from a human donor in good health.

The CDR3: CASSSAAVRTQYF. CDR3 DNA sequence: TGTGCCAGCAGTTCCGCGGCCGTTCGCACGCAGTATTTT. This rearrangement joins TRBV6-5 to TRBJ2-3, with unresolved D. Germline V gene sequence: CDR1 MNHEY, CDR2 SVGAGI. The length of the CDR3 is 13 residues. The V end lost 4 bases, the J end lost 9 bases, and 14 bases lay between the germline ends.

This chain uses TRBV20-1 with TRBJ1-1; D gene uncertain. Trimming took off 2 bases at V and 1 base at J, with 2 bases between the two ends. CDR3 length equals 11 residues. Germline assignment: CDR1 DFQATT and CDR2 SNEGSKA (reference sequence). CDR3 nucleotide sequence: TGCAGTGCTAGACAGAACACTGAAGCTTTCTTT. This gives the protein CSARQNTEAFF.

Here the CDR3 DNA reads TGTGCCAGCAGTGAAGACAGCCCCGGGTACTTC. Protein: CASSEDSPGYF. The chain joins TRBV6-1 to TRBJ2-5; D gene uncertain. The CDR3 totals 11 residues. V lost 1 base to trimming and J lost 13 bases, with 10 bases between them. The germline CDR1 and CDR2 sequences are MNHNS and SASEGT.

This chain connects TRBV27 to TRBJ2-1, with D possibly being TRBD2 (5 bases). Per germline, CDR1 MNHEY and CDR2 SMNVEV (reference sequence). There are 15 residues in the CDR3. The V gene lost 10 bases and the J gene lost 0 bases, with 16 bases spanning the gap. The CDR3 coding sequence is TGTGCCAACAGAGGAGGATCGAGCTCCTACAATGAGCAGTTCTTC. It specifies CANRGGSSSYNEQFF.

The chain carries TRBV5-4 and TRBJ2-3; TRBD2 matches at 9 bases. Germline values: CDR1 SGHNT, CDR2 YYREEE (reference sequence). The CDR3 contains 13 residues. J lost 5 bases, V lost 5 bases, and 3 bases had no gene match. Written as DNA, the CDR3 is TGTGCCAGCAGTCTAGCGGGAAGAGATACGCAGTATTTT. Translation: CASSLAGRDTQYF.

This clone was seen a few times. The CDR3 protein is CASRSGFGELFF. CDR3 nucleotide sequence: TGTGCCAGCAGGTCAGGGTTTGGTGAACTGTTTTTT. The V call is TRBV5-4, the J call TRBJ1-4; D is perhaps TRBD1 (5 bases). With 5 bases removed from V and 12 bases from J, the gap between germline ends came to 14 bases. CDR1 SGHNT and CDR2 YYREEE come from the germline V gene (reference sequence). There are 12 residues in the CDR3.

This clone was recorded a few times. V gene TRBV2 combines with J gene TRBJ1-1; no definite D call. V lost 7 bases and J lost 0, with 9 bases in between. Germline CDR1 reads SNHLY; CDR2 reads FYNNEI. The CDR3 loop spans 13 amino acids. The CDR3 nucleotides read TGTGCCAGCAAACCACGGGTGAACACTGAAGCTTTCTTT. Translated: CASKPRVNTEAFF.

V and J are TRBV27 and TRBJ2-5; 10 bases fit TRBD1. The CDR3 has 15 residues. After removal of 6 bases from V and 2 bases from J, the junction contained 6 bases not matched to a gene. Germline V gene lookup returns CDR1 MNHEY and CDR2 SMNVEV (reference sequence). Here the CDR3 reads CASRKPGQGQETQYF. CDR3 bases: TGTGCCAGCAGAAAGCCGGGACAGGGGCAAGAGACCCAGTACTTC.

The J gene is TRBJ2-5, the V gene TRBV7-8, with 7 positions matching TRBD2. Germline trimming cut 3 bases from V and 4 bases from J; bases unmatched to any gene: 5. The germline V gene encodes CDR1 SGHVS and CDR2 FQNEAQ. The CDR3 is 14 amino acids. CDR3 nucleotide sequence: TGTGCCAGCAGCTTCTTAGCGGGCACAGAGACCCAGTACTTC. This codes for CASSFLAGTETQYF.

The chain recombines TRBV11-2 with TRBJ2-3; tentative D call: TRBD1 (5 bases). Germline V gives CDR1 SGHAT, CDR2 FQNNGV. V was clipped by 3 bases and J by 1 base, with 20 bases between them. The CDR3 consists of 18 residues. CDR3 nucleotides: TGTGCCAGCAGCTTTATCTCCGCGCGCTCAGGGCGCACAGATACGCAGTATTTT. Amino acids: CASSFISARSGRTDTQYF.

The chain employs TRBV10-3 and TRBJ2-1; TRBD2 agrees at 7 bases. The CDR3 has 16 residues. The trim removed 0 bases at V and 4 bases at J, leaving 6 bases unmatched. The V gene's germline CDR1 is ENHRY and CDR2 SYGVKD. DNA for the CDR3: TGTGCCATCAGTGAGTCGATAAGCGGGGAATACAATGAGCAGTTCTTC. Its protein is CAISESISGEYNEQFF.

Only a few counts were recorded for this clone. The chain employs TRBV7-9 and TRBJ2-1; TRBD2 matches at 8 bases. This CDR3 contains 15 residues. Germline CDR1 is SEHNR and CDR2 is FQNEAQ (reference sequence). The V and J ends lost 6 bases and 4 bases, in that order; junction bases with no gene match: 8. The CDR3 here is CASRPTSGSYNEQFF. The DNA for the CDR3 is TGTGCCAGCAGGCCGACAAGCGGGAGTTACAATGAGCAGTTCTTC.

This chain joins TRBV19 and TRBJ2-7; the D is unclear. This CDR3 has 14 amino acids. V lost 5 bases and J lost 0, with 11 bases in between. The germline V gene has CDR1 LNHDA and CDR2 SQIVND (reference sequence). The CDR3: CASSGPVSSYEQYF. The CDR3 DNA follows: TGTGCCAGTAGTGGGCCGGTGAGCTCCTACGAGCAGTACTTC.

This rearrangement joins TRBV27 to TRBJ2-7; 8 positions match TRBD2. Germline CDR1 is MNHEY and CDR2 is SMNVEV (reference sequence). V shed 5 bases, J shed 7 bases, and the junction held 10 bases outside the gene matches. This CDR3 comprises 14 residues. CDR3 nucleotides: TGTGCCAGCAGTCCATGGAGCGGGAGTGATGAGCAGTACTTC. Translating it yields CASSPWSGSDEQYF.

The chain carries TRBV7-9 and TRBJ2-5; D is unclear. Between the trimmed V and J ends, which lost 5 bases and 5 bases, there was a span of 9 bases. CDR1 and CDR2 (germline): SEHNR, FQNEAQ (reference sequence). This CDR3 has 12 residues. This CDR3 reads CASSEPRETQYF. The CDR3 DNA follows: TGTGCCAGCAGCGAGCCCCGGGAGACCCAGTACTTC.

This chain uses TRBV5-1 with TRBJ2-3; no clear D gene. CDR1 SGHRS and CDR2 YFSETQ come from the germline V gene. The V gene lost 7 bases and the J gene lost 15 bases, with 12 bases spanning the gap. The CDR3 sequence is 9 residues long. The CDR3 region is CASRSSFYF. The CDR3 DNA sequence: TGCGCCAGCCGGAGCTCGTTTTATTTT. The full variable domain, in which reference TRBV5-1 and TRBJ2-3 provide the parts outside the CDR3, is KAGVTQTPRYLIKTRGQQVTLSCSPISGHRSVSWYQQTPGQGLQFLFEYFSETQRNKGNFPGRFSGRQFSNSRSEMNVSTLELGDSALYLCASRSSFYFGPGTRLTVL.

Here the CDR3 DNA reads TGCGCCAGCAGCTTGGCCTCAGGGGTGAACACTGAAGCTTTCTTT. This codes for CASSLASGVNTEAFF. The rearrangement joins TRBV5-1 to TRBJ1-1, with TRBD1 as a possible D gene (6 bases). CDR1 is SGHRS, CDR2 YFSETQ, per germline. Trimming left V 0 bases short and J 0 bases short, with 9 bases between. The CDR3 runs to 15 residues. The full variable domain, its missing parts supplied by reference TRBV5-1 and TRBJ1-1, is KAGVTQTPRYLIKTRGQQVTLSCSPISGHRSVSWYQQTPGQGLQFLFEYFSETQRNKGNFPGRFSGRQFSNSRSEMNVSTLELGDSALYLCASSLASGVNTEAFFGQGTRLTVV.

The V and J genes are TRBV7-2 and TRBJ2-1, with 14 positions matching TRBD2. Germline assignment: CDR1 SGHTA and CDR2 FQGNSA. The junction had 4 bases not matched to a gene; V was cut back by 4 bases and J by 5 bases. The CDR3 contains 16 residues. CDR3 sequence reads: CASSYRGLAGDNEQFF. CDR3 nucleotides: TGTGCCAGCAGCTATCGGGGACTAGCGGGGGACAATGAGCAGTTCTTC.

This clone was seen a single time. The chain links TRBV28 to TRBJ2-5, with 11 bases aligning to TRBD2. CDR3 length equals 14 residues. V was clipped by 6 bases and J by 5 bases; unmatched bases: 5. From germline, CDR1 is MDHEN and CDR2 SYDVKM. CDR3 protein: CASSRLAGSETQYF. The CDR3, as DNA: TGTGCCAGCAGCAGACTAGCGGGATCGGAGACCCAGTACTTC.

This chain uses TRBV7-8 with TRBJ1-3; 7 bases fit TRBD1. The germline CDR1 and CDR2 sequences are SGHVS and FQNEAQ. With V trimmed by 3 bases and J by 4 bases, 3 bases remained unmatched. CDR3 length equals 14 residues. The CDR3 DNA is TGTGCCAGCAGCTTGGGACAGCTCGGAAACACCATATATTTT. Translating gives CASSLGQLGNTIYF.

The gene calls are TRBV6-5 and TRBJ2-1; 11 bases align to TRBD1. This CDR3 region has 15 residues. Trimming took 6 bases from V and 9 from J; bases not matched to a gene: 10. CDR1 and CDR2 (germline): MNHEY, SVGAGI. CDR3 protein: CASRNRDRGFGEQFF. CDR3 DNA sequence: TGTGCCAGCAGAAACCGGGACAGGGGGTTTGGTGAGCAGTTCTTC.

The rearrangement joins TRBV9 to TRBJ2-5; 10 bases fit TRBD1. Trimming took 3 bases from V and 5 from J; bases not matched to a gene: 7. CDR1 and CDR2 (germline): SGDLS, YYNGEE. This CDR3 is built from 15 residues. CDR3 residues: CASSATGGAGETQYF. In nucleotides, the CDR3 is TGTGCCAGCAGCGCGACAGGGGGCGCGGGGGAGACCCAGTACTTC.

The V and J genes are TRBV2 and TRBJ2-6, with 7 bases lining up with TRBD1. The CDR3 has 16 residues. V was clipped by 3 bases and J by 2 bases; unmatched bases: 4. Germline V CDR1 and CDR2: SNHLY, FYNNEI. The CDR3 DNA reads TGTGCCAGCAGTGATGTAGGGGGCACTGGGGCCAACGTCCTGACTTTC. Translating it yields CASSDVGGTGANVLTF.

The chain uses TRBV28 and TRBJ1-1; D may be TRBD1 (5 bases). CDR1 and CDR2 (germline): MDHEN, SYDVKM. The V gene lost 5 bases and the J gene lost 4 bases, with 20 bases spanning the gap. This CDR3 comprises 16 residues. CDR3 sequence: CASSRDSLRAATEAFF. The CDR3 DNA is TGTGCCAGCAGTCGGGACTCACTTCGAGCAGCCACTGAAGCTTTCTTT.

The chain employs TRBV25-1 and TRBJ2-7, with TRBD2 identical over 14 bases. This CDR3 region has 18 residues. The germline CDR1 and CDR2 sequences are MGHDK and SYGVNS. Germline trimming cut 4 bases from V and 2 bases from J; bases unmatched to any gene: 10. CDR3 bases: TGTGCCAGCAGTGCTGGGACTAGCGGGAGAGGTCGCCCCTACGAGCAGTACTTC. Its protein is CASSAGTSGRGRPYEQYF.

CDR3 nucleotide sequence: TGTGCCAGCAGTCGGGGGTTAGATGGAAACACCATATATTTT. Its translation is CASSRGLDGNTIYF. This rearrangement joins TRBV25-1 to TRBJ1-3; D is perhaps TRBD1 (5 bases). Germline V gene lookup returns CDR1 MGHDK and CDR2 SYGVNS. Trimming took 5 bases from V and 3 from J, leaving 11 bases between them. This CDR3 region has 14 residues.

DNA of the CDR3: TGTGCCAGCAGTGTATCTCGGGGAAGTATTGGGGCCAACGTCCTGACTTTC. It specifies CASSVSRGSIGANVLTF. The chain links TRBV2 to TRBJ2-6, with D perhaps TRBD2 (5 bases). Germline V CDR1 and CDR2: SNHLY, FYNNEI. With 4 bases removed from V and 3 bases from J, the gap between germline ends came to 16 bases. The CDR3 extends over 17 amino acids.

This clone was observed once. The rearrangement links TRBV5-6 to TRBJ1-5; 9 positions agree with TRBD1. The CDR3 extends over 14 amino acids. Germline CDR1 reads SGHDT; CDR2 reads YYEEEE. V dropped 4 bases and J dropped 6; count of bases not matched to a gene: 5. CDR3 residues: CASSLGTGSQPQHF. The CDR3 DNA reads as TGTGCCAGCAGCCTAGGGACAGGGAGTCAGCCCCAGCATTTT. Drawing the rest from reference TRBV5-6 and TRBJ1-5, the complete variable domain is DAGVTQSPTHLIKTRGQQVTLRCSPKSGHDTVSWYQQALGQGPQFIFQYYEEEERQRGNFPDRFSGHQFPNYSSELNVNALLLGDSALYLCASSLGTGSQPQHFGDGTRLSIL.

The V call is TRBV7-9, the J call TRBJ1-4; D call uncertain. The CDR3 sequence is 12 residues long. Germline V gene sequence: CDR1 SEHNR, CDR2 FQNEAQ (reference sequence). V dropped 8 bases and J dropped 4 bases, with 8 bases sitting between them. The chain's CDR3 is CASSGLNEKLFF. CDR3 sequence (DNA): TGTGCCAGCTCAGGACTTAATGAAAAACTGTTTTTT.

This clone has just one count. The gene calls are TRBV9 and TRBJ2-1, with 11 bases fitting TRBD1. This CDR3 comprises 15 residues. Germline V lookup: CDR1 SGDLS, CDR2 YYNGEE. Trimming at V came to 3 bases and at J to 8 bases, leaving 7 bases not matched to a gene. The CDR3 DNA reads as TGTGCCAGCAGCGGACGGACAGGGGGCATGGATGAGCAGTTCTTC. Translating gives CASSGRTGGMDEQFF.

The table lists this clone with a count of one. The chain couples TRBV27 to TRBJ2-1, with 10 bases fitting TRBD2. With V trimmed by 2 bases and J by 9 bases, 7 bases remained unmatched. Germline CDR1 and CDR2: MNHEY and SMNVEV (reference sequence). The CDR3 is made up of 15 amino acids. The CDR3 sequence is CASSLIHSGRTEQFF. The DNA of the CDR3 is TGTGCCAGCAGTTTAATCCATAGCGGGAGGACTGAGCAGTTCTTC.

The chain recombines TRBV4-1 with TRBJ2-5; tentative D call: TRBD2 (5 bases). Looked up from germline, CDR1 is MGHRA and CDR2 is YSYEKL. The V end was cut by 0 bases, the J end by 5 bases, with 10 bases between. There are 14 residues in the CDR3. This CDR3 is CASSQENGIETQYF. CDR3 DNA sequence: TGCGCCAGCAGCCAAGAAAACGGGATTGAGACCCAGTACTTC.